This is a list of T cell receptor beta chains from one sample in a study of patients and donors after allogeneic stem cell transplantation. In TCRdb, the RT-PCR reads were re-called with MiXCR into one record per CDR3 protein. In the table there are a few hundred thousand distinct CDR3 sequences, less than 50% of which are singletons. The sequencing sample was made of blood, either unsorted or a sorted T cell fraction (not recorded which). Receptors originate from a human donor who was either an allogeneic HSCT recipient or a stem cell or donor lymphocyte infusion donor (not recorded which). It is not recorded whose cells these are; they may come from a transplant donor. The CDR3 runs from the conserved cysteine through the conserved F or W. D genes are given only for firm matches. Clone size is stated in some rows and not others, as once, few, many or a class when expanded.

abundance: NA
j_gene: TRBJ2-7
d_gene: NA
len: 13
v_gene: TRBV29-1
CDR3nt: TGCAGCGTGCTGTGGCGGGGAGGCATCGAGCAGTACTTC
CDR3aa: CSVLWRGGIEQYF

abundance: NA
j_gene: TRBJ1-1
d_gene: NA
len: 14
v_gene: TRBV7-8
CDR3nt: TGTGCCAGCAGCCCCCGACCGATGAACACTGAAGCTTTCTTT
CDR3aa: CASSPRPMNTEAFF

abundance: NA
j_gene: TRBJ1-4
d_gene: NA
len: 13
v_gene: TRBV12-3/TRBV12-4
CDR3nt: TGTGCCAGCAGACACCGGTCAGTAGGAAAACTGTTTTTT
CDR3aa: CASRHRSVGKLFF

abundance: NA
j_gene: TRBJ2-1
d_gene: NA
len: 14
v_gene: TRBV29-1
CDR3nt: TGCAGCGTTGAGATACAGGCCACCTACAATGAGCAGTTCTTC
CDR3aa: CSVEIQATYNEQFF

abundance: few
j_gene: TRBJ2-3
d_gene: NA
len: 12
v_gene: TRBV29-1
CDR3nt: TGCAGCGTTGATTTCGGGGCAGATACGCAGTATTTT
CDR3aa: CSVDFGADTQYF

abundance: few
j_gene: TRBJ1-5
d_gene: NA
len: 13
v_gene: TRBV3-1
CDR3nt: TGTGCCAGCAGCCAAGTAGGGGATCAGCCCCAGCATTTT
CDR3aa: CASSQVGDQPQHF

abundance: NA
j_gene: TRBJ2-5
d_gene: TRBD1
len: 15
v_gene: TRBV5-1
CDR3nt: TGCGCCAGCAGCTTTTCAGGGGGCTACATCGAGACCCAGTACTTC
CDR3aa: CASSFSGGYIETQYF

abundance: NA
j_gene: TRBJ2-1
d_gene: NA
len: 15
v_gene: TRBV5-1
CDR3nt: TGCGCCAGCAGCCCCCGGGGTGGCGGAGGGGATGAGCAGTTCTTC
CDR3aa: CASSPRGGGGDEQFF

abundance: NA
j_gene: TRBJ1-4
d_gene: TRBD1
len: 16
v_gene: TRBV28
CDR3nt: TGTGCCAGCAGATTTTTGGGACAGGGCTTGGAGGAAAAACTGTTTTTT
CDR3aa: CASRFLGQGLEEKLFF

abundance: NA
j_gene: TRBJ2-2
d_gene: NA
len: 12
v_gene: TRBV28
CDR3nt: TGTGCCAGCAGTTCTCGTATCGGGGAGCTGTTTTTT
CDR3aa: CASSSRIGELFF

abundance: NA
j_gene: TRBJ2-1
d_gene: NA
len: 13
v_gene: TRBV10-3
CDR3nt: TGTGCCATCAGTGAGTTCCGTCACAATGAGCAGTTCTTC
CDR3aa: CAISEFRHNEQFF

abundance: few
j_gene: TRBJ1-1
d_gene: NA
len: 16
v_gene: TRBV7-9
CDR3nt: TGTGCCAGCAGCTTAGCTTCAGGACCCTTGAACACTGAAGCTTTCTTT
CDR3aa: CASSLASGPLNTEAFF

abundance: NA
j_gene: TRBJ2-2
d_gene: NA
len: 12
v_gene: TRBV3-1
CDR3nt: TGTGCCAGCAGTCAAGGAGCCGGGGAGCTGTTTTTT
CDR3aa: CASSQGAGELFF

abundance: NA
j_gene: TRBJ2-5
d_gene: NA
len: 13
v_gene: TRBV9
CDR3nt: TGTGCCAGCAGCGCAGGGGCGGAGGAGACCCAGTACTTC
CDR3aa: CASSAGAEETQYF

abundance: NA
j_gene: TRBJ1-1
d_gene: NA
len: 13
v_gene: TRBV10-3
CDR3nt: TGTGCCATCAGTAGCCCTGGGATCACTGAAGCTTTCTTT
CDR3aa: CAISSPGITEAFF

abundance: NA
j_gene: TRBJ2-4
d_gene: NA
len: 17
v_gene: TRBV5-4
CDR3nt: TGTGCCAGCAGCTTCGGAGGGCGGACACTAGCCAAAAACATTCAGTACTTC
CDR3aa: CASSFGGRTLAKNIQYF